What follows describes a single TCR beta chain. Its specific antigen is unknown. No qualities accompany the bases; no much larger clone lies one base away. The immunoSEQ assay was applied to genomic DNA for TCRB CDR3 sequencing. Per the authors' processing: When patient CD8+ clones exceeding 1% were checked against published virus-specific TCRB sequences, only a few matched. Analyses were restricted to productive TCRB rearrangements. A clone was defined by a unique TCRB CDR3 sequence, and clonality was computed as a productive clonality index based on Shannon entropy. The template counts of each clone relative to the total templates per sample were used to calculate repertoire overlap between two samples. V-gene usage from TCRB sequencing and V-gene usage measured by flow cytometry were correlated (Spearman r of around 0.6). TCRdb obtained this table from immuneACCESS and retained in-frame rearrangements with V and J assigned. These tables miss some clones; where compared with another copy, unresolved V genes account for less than half of the shortfall, and the remainder is unexplained. For V, J and clone size, that table is used; D and trimming come from the DNA. The sample includes some 16,000 clones, with roughly four fifths observed a single time. 17% of the sample goes to the ten largest clones.

This entry is derived from a study of somatic mutations in cytotoxic T cells in rheumatoid arthritis (dated by TCRdb to the late 2010s). Broadly, across the study: Before any treatment started and right after they were diagnosed, patients gave peripheral blood samples (around 30 ml EDTA). Sorted V beta1+ cells also underwent TCRB sequencing, and some V beta antibody-stained T-cell populations were flow-sorted at nearly 100% purity on a FACSAria II or Sony SH800. Whether expanded CD8+ T-cell clones in untreated, newly diagnosed rheumatoid arthritis carry somatic mutations was the study question, and clonality was characterized with TCRB deep sequencing. TCRB deep sequencing was performed for some 65 rheumatoid arthritis patients and around 20 healthy controls. Median age was essentially the same in the patient group and the control group.

The investigation overall reported the following: The finding that TRBV07 was slightly underrepresented in patients was left unadjusted for multiple comparisons. Viral specificity could not be ruled out by absence from virus-specific databases, and the antigen targets of the expanded CD8+ clones remained unknown. There was no significant difference in CD8+ T-cell clonality between rheumatoid arthritis patients and age-matched healthy controls. In patients, CD8+ clonality rose with age (Spearman r ~ 0.45), which was not the case in healthy controls. In about an eighth of the roughly 65 patients, more than 20% of CD8+ cells belonged to the largest CD8+ clone, while several identical CD8+ TCRB sequences were shared between blood and synovial fluid.

Positive magnetic bead selection on an AutoMACS was used to isolate CD4+ and CD8+ cells, with flow cytometry used to check purity. After a first flow cytometry screen using a TCR V beta antibody panel, clonal expansions were characterized through TCRB deep sequencing of sorted CD8+ fractions. Isolation of peripheral blood mononuclear cells was done through Ficoll-Paque PLUS density gradient separation. DNA was extracted from CD4-enriched, CD8-enriched or PBMC samples with Nucleospin Tissue or Tissue XS kits and quantified with a Qubit 2.0 fluorometer. Trimming costs V 0 bases and J 4 bases, and their ends lie 5 bases apart. Based on the germline V gene, the CDR1 and CDR2 sequences are MGHRA and YSYEKL. The CDR3 goes from the cysteine to the phenylalanine over 13 residues. Left in the record is the CDR3 DNA by itself, 39 bases read in frame from the first base.

Here the chain combines TRBV4-1 and TRBJ2-3; no D gene can be assigned with confidence. This sequence was found in a woman aged 45-59 years with rheumatoid arthritis. Sequenced sample: CD8+ T cells sorted from blood. The CDR3 loop reads CASSQEFPDTQYF. The DNA sequence follows: TGCGCCAGCAGCCAAGAATTCCCAGATACGCAGTATTTT.